This section outlines one T cell receptor (beta chain) sequence together with its context. The antigen remains undetermined. The data are from a study of T cells after yellow fever vaccination. Study-wide findings and caveats: A minor fraction of clonotypes spanned both CD4 and CD8 compartments. The study re-detected most primary-vaccination clones after the booster (under 97% CD4, roughly 90% CD8).

Generation of TCR cDNA used 5'RACE template switching (which added a universal primer site and UMIs). A single record per CDR3 protein comes from TCRdb applying MiXCR to the 5' RACE reads. This sample has under 550,000 distinct CDR3 sequences, with just over 20% found just once. Germline loops: CDR1 SQVTM, CDR2 ANQGSEA. The length of the CDR3 is 13 residues. V lost 1 base and J 4 bases, leaving 10 bases between the germline ends. V and J are TRBV29-1 and TRBJ1-1; D ambiguous. The sequence was obtained from a man younger than 30 who received the YFV17D yellow fever vaccine. Here the sequenced sample was PBMCs, taken 21 days after the first yellow fever vaccination. CDR3 nucleotides: TGCAGCGTTGAAGGGTCACCTTTCACTGAAGCTTTCTTT. It specifies CSVEGSPFTEAFF.